This T cell receptor beta chain was documented in a study of human T cells and chemical hapten exposure. Turning to the study itself: The study traced per-sample TCR yield variation mainly to small differences in pooled library volumes. General observations from the study: PT1 expanded TCR counts and patch test score were linked, and their correlation was positive.

The CDR3 has 17 residues. CDR1 is PRHDT, CDR2 FYEKMQ, per germline (reference sequence). V was pared by 0 bases and J by 1 base, with 15 bases between. Individual cDNA molecules received unique molecular identifiers in the library. TCRdb re-analysed the RACE reads in MiXCR, keeping a single row per CDR3 protein. The sample yields around 350,000 distinct CDR3 sequences, 5% to 6.5% seen once. Documented time point: pre-sensitization, week 0. Indicated treatment: therapeutic diphenylcyclopropenone sensitization with weekly scalp DPC. Sample donors consisted of patients with alopecia, aged 18 to 70 years, who were suitable for DPC. With regard to this clonotype: What it binds is not known.

The TCR sequence derives from a woman between 18 and 30 years old with alopecia areata. Some clones in this sample may be carry-over from other donors' samples. The chain employs TRBV13 and TRBJ2-5, with no clear D. The source material was whole blood, sampled in connection with sensitization to the hapten diphenylcyclopropenone (DPC). The CDR3 loop is CASSLGWAGAPQETQYF. CDR3 sequence (DNA): TGTGCCAGCAGCTTAGGTTGGGCAGGCGCTCCCCAAGAGACCCAGTACTTC.